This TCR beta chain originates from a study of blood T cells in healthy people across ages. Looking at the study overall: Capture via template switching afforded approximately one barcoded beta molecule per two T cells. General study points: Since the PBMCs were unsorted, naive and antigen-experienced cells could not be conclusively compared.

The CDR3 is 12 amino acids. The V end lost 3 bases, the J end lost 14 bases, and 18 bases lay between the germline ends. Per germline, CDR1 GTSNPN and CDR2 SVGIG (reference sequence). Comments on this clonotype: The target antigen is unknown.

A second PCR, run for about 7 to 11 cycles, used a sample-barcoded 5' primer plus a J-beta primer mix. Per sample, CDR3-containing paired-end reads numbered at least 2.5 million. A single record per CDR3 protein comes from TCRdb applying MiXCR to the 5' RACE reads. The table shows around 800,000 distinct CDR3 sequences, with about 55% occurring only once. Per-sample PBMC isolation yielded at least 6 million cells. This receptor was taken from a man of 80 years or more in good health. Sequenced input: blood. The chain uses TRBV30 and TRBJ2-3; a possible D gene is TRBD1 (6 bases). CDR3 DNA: TGTGCCTGGAGGCAGGGGCCGAGAGACGCGTATTTT. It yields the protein CAWRQGPRDAYF.